These 27 T cell receptor beta chains originate from one sample sequenced in a study of T cell clonality in common variable immunodeficiency. Data came from immunoSEQ multiplex PCR; TCRdb stores just in-frame clones and leaves some out. The data list tens of thousands of clones, none observed once; roughly 1.5% falls to the top ten. The material sequenced was peripheral blood mononuclear cells. These receptors were taken from a person aged 18 to 75 in good health.

There are many counts of this clone. The CDR3 end lies 3 residues beyond the end of the read and is filled in from the germline J gene. The V and J genes are TRBV10-3 and TRBJ2-7; 12 nucleotides line up with TRBD2. From germline, CDR1 is ENHRY and CDR2 SYGVKD. V was pared by 0 bases and J by 5 bases, with 8 bases of the junction left unmatched. This CDR3 has 17 amino acids. The covered CDR3 bases are TGTGCCATCAGTGAGTCGGCCACTAGCGGGAGGTCCCACGAG. This gives the protein CAISESATSGRSHE. The CDR3 in its entirety is CAISESATSGRSHEQYF.

This clone was seen many times. CDR3 DNA (partial): TGTGCCAGCAGCCCAAGGACAAGCCATCAGCCC. Amino acids: CASSPRTSHQP. The full-length CDR3 reads as CASSPRTSHQPQHF. The V call is TRBV3-1 (or the pseudogene TRBV3-2), the J call TRBJ1-5; tentatively, D is TRBD1 (5 bases). The CDR3 end is not reached by the read, which stops 3 residues before it; the germline J gene fills it in. The CDR3 is 14 amino acids. V lost 4 bases, J lost 5 bases, and 12 bases lay in between. The germline gives CDR1 LGHDT, CDR2 YNNKEL (reference sequence).

This clone was seen repeatedly, ten times or more. The CDR3 bases that were read are TGTGCCAGCAGCTTGGTTGGCATCGGGACTGAA. It specifies CASSLVGIGTE. The CDR3, in full, reads CASSLVGIGTEAFF. This sequence joins TRBV5-6 and TRBJ1-1; D gene ambiguous. The CDR3 extends 3 residues past the end of the read, so its final part is completed from the germline J gene. The CDR3 length is 14 residues. The V gene's germline CDR1 is SGHDT and CDR2 YYEEEE. Trimming took 0 bases from V and 5 from J, leaving 11 bases between them.

This clone was seen a few times. The junction shows a germline mismatch at one end, possibly a read error. The CDR3 goes on 3 residues after the read ends, and that part is filled in from the germline J gene. This rearrangement joins TRBV5-1 to TRBJ2-2; TRBD2 might be the D (6 bases). Looked up from germline, CDR1 is SGHRS and CDR2 is YFSETQ. CDR3 length: 13 amino acids. CDR3 sequence: CASNGGNTGGLFF. The sequenced part of the CDR3 DNA is TGCGCCAGCAACGGCGGGAACACCGGGGGG. Variable domain in full (rest from reference TRBV5-1 and TRBJ2-2): KAGVTQTPRYLIKTRGQQVTLSCSPISGHRSVSWYQQTPGQGLQFLFEYFSETQRNKGNFPGRFSGRQFSNSRSEMNVSTLELGDSALYLCASNGGNTGGLFFGEGSRLTVL.

Many counts were recorded for this clone. One junction end disagrees with the germline gene, perhaps due to a read error. The CDR3 goes on 3 residues after the read ends, and that part is filled in from the germline J gene. This CDR3 is also generated by other DNA sequences in the sample. V and J are TRBV30 and TRBJ1-1, with a tentative D call TRBD1 (6 bases). The CDR3 has 13 amino acids. Germline V CDR1 and CDR2: GTSNPN, SVGIG (reference sequence). The covered CDR3 bases are TGTGCCTGGGAAGGACAGCCGAACACCGAA. Its translation is CAWEGQPNTE. The full CDR3 reads CAWEGQPNTEAFF.

This clone was observed at least ten times. Coverage ceases 3 residues before the CDR3 finishes, and the germline J gene fills in the end. The rearrangement joins TRBV5-1 to TRBJ1-5; D gene ambiguous. CDR3 length equals 16 residues. With 5 bases removed from V and 0 bases from J, the gap between germline ends came to 15 bases. CDR1 is SGHRS and CDR2 is YFSETQ in the germline V gene. CDR3 DNA (partial): TGCGCCAGCAGTCCTACCCCCTCTTCTAGCAATCAGCCC. This encodes CASSPTPSSSNQP. The CDR3 as a whole reads CASSPTPSSSNQPQHF.

This clone has a count of ten or more. This CDR3 reads CASSDLRSGEQFF. The part of the CDR3 DNA that was read is TGTGCCAGCAGTGATCTTCGTTCGGGTGAG. The chain couples TRBV2 to TRBJ2-1; D is undetermined. The sequence runs out 3 residues before the end of the CDR3; the remainder is reconstructed from the germline J gene. V lost 3 bases and J 9 bases, leaving 12 bases between the germline ends. Germline values: CDR1 SNHLY, CDR2 FYNNEI. The CDR3 length is 13 residues.

This clone was counted ten times or more. The read terminates 3 residues ahead of where the CDR3 ends, so the germline J gene completes it. The chain carries TRBV7-6 and TRBJ2-3, with D perhaps given as TRBD1 or TRBD2 (7 bases each). CDR3 length equals 15 residues. Trimming cost V 5 bases and J 6 bases, with 18 bases left between them. Per germline, CDR1 SGHVS and CDR2 FNYEAQ. The part of the CDR3 DNA that was read is TGTGCCAGCAGCCCACAGACAGGGAGGGGTGATACG. This sequence encodes CASSPQTGRGDT. The complete CDR3 reads CASSPQTGRGDTQYF.

This clone was detected many times. The CDR3 DNA, read in part, is TGTGCCAGTAGTAGACTAGCGGGAGAGCTAAATGAG. As protein: CASSRLAGELNE. The complete CDR3 protein is CASSRLAGELNEQFF. V gene TRBV19 combines with J gene TRBJ2-1, with TRBD2 matching 12 bases. The read is 3 residues too short to cover the CDR3 end, so that end is filled in from the germline J gene. There are 15 residues in the CDR3. Losses at the gene ends were 4 bases for V and 7 bases for J; bases not matched to a gene: 5. Germline CDR1 is LNHDA and CDR2 is SQIVND (reference sequence).

This clone was observed at least ten times. The CDR3 extends 3 residues past the end of the read, so its final part is completed from the germline J gene. The chain has TRBV20-1 and TRBJ2-7; the D is unclear. V lost 5 bases to trimming and J lost 1 base, with 6 bases between them. This CDR3 has 11 residues. Germline-derived CDR1 and CDR2 are DFQATT and SNEGSKA (reference sequence). The CDR3 region is CSAGPSYEQYF. Incomplete CDR3 DNA: TGCAGTGCTGGCCCGTCCTACGAG.

This clone was counted at least ten times. The read gets to within 3 residues of the CDR3 end, and the germline J gene fills in the rest. J is TRBJ2-1 and V is TRBV19; D not resolved. Trimming left V 2 bases short and J 9 bases short, with 14 bases between. The germline gives CDR1 LNHDA, CDR2 SQIVND (reference sequence). The CDR3 loop spans 14 amino acids. The CDR3 sequence: CASSIPLSPLEQFF. The covered CDR3 bases are TGTGCCAGTAGTATACCCCTTAGCCCCCTTGAG.

This clone has a count of ten or more. The CDR3 end lies 3 residues beyond the end of the read and is filled in from the germline J gene. This sequence joins TRBV20-1 and TRBJ2-3; TRBD2 matches 8 bases. The CDR3 length is 17 residues. From germline, CDR1 is DFQATT and CDR2 SNEGSKA (reference sequence). The J segment lost 4 bases and the V segment lost 0 bases, leaving 12 bases of the junction unmatched. The part of the CDR3 DNA that was read is TGCAGTGCTAGAGAGCATCCGGGACTAGTGGTCGCAGATACG. Translation gives CSAREHPGLVVADT. The whole CDR3 protein is CSAREHPGLVVADTQYF.

The table lists this clone with many counts. The CDR3 end is not reached by the read, which stops 3 residues before it; the germline J gene fills it in. The V and J genes are TRBV19 and TRBJ2-3, with 13 bases matching TRBD2. The CDR3 covers 15 residues. The germline V gene encodes CDR1 LNHDA and CDR2 SQIVND (reference sequence). V lost 6 bases, J lost 7 bases, and 7 bases stayed unmatched. The CDR3 sequence: CASRKPGLAGHTQYF. The CDR3 bases that were read are TGTGCCAGTAGGAAACCGGGACTAGCGGGGCATACG.

In its sample, this clone was seen many times. The sequence runs out 3 residues before the end of the CDR3; the remainder is reconstructed from the germline J gene. The chain couples TRBV4-2 to TRBJ2-7; D not resolved. Germline lookup yields CDR1 LGHNA and CDR2 YNFKEQ. CDR3 length: 16 amino acids. V lost 0 bases, J lost 0 bases, and 12 bases lay in between. The CDR3 sequence: CASSQDPGSASYEQYF. The DNA read from the CDR3 is TGTGCCAGCAGCCAAGATCCCGGCAGCGCCTCCTACGAG.

This clone has ten or more counts. The read finishes 3 residues shy of the CDR3 end, and the germline J gene is used to complete it. The chain joins TRBV19 to TRBJ2-3, with 10 nucleotides matching TRBD2. Losses at the gene ends were 5 bases for V and 2 bases for J; bases not matched to a gene: 4. This CDR3 contains 15 residues. Looked up from germline, CDR1 is LNHDA and CDR2 is SQIVND (reference sequence). CDR3: CASSWGTSDTDTQYF. CDR3 bases read: TGTGCCAGTAGTTGGGGGACTAGCGACACAGATACG.

This clone was counted many times. The read terminates 3 residues ahead of where the CDR3 ends, so the germline J gene completes it. V gene TRBV12-5 combines with J gene TRBJ2-2, with a weak D call TRBD1 (6 bases). Trimming left V 6 bases short and J 0 bases short, with 17 bases between. The CDR3 has 17 amino acids. Germline V lookup: CDR1 LGHNT, CDR2 FRNRAP. The CDR3 loop is CASGYRDTLANTGELFF. The CDR3 bases that were read are TGTGCTAGTGGCTACCGGGACACACTCGCGAACACCGGGGAG. The full variable domain, its missing parts supplied by reference TRBV12-5 and TRBJ2-2, is DARVTQTPRHKVTEMGQEVTMRCQPILGHNTVFWYRQTMMQGLELLAYFRNRAPLDDSGMPKDRFSAEMPDATLATLKIQPSEPRDSAVYFCASGYRDTLANTGELFFGEGSRLTVL.

This clone came up many times. The CDR3 end lies 3 residues beyond the end of the read and is filled in from the germline J gene. The V and J genes are TRBV6-4 and TRBJ1-1; 7 bases are a match to TRBD1. There are 16 residues in the CDR3. V was pared by 4 bases and J by 2 bases, with 10 bases of the junction left unmatched. CDR1 MRHNA and CDR2 SNTAGT come from the germline V gene. The sequenced part of the CDR3 DNA is TGTGCCAGCAGTGTTACAGGGGCGAGCCCCAACACTGAA. This sequence encodes CASSVTGASPNTE. The entire CDR3 is CASSVTGASPNTEAFF.

This clone was detected many times. CDR3 bases read: TGTGCCAGCAGCGTAGAAACAGGGACCTACAATGAG. Its translation: CASSVETGTYNE. The complete CDR3 reads CASSVETGTYNEQFF. This chain links TRBV9 with TRBJ2-1; a possible D gene is TRBD1 (6 bases). Read sequence stops 3 residues before the CDR3 end, and the germline J gene provides the missing end. Germline V gene data show CDR1 as SGDLS and CDR2 as YYNGEE. The CDR3 extends over 15 amino acids. Trimming shortened V by 0 bases and J by 2 bases, and 9 bases separated the two germline ends.

This clone was seen ten or more times. The read finishes 3 residues shy of the CDR3 end, and the germline J gene is used to complete it. The chain joins TRBV12-3 or TRBV12-4 to TRBJ2-1; no definite D call. This CDR3 has 15 amino acids. Trimming cost V 3 bases and J 5 bases, with 14 bases left between them. The CDR3 reads CASSFTTLGNNEQFF. CDR3 DNA (partial): TGTGCCAGCAGTTTTACGACCCTAGGAAACAATGAG.

This clone was seen repeatedly, ten times or more. The CDR3 end is not reached by the read, which stops 3 residues before it; the germline J gene fills it in. V and J are TRBV10-3 and TRBJ2-4; a weak D match, TRBD1 (5 bases). The germline CDR1 and CDR2 sequences are ENHRY and SYGVKD. This CDR3 contains 15 residues. Trimming removed 0 bases at V and 7 bases at J, with 13 bases between. Incomplete CDR3 DNA: TGTGCCATCAGTGAGTCAGGGCAGGGCTGGAACATT. This gives the protein CAISESGQGWNI. The CDR3 as a whole reads CAISESGQGWNIQYF.

This clone was recorded many times. Coverage ceases 3 residues before the CDR3 finishes, and the germline J gene fills in the end. This chain uses TRBV20-1 with TRBJ2-7; 7 positions match TRBD1. Germline CDR1 is DFQATT and CDR2 is SNEGSKA (reference sequence). Trimming at V came to 6 bases and at J to 2 bases, leaving 16 bases not matched to a gene. This CDR3 has 16 residues. CDR3 DNA (partial): TGCAGTGCCAGACATGACATGTTGGGACAGACCTACGAG. The encoded protein is CSARHDMLGQTYE. The full CDR3 protein is CSARHDMLGQTYEQYF.

This clone was seen ten or more times. With the read ending 3 residues before the CDR3 end, the germline J gene is used to fill in that end. The chain combines TRBV19 with TRBJ2-1; D possibly corresponds to TRBD2 (5 bases). The CDR3 runs to 14 residues. Between the trimmed V and J ends, which lost 1 base and 8 bases, there was a span of 12 bases. Germline CDR1 and CDR2: LNHDA and SQIVND (reference sequence). The CDR3 here is CASSIGPFGDEQFF. CDR3 DNA (partial): TGTGCCAGTAGTATAGGTCCCTTCGGGGATGAG.

In its sample, this clone was seen many times. Sequencing ends 3 residues short of the CDR3 end; the germline J gene provides the rest. The chain is built from TRBV30 and TRBJ2-3; D gene ambiguous. Trimming cost V 4 bases and J 4 bases, with 18 bases left between them. The CDR3 loop spans 15 amino acids. Germline CDR1 GTSNPN, CDR2 SVGIG (reference sequence). The sequenced CDR3 bases are TGTGCCTGGATCTCCCCAGCGCGAGATCCAGATACG. Amino acid sequence: CAWISPARDPDT. The full CDR3 protein is CAWISPARDPDTQYF.

Many counts were recorded for this clone. The read is 3 residues too short to cover the CDR3 end, so that end is filled in from the germline J gene. The chain has TRBV5-1 and TRBJ2-1, with 11 bases that match TRBD2. J was trimmed by 0 bases and V by 2 bases; bases with no gene match: 1. There are 16 residues in the CDR3. CDR1 and CDR2 (germline): SGHRS, YFSETQ. The part of the CDR3 DNA that was read is TGCGCCAGCAGCTTTACTAGCGGGAGCTCCTACAATGAG. It yields the protein CASSFTSGSSYNE. The entire CDR3 sequence reads CASSFTSGSSYNEQFF.

This clone was picked up many times. The sequence runs out 3 residues before the end of the CDR3; the remainder is reconstructed from the germline J gene. The V call is TRBV19, the J call TRBJ1-1; D is unresolved. The CDR3 is 11 amino acids. Trimming cost V 11 bases and J 1 base, with 8 bases left between them. Per the germline V gene, CDR1 is LNHDA and CDR2 is SQIVND (reference sequence). The CDR3 DNA, read in part, is TGTGCCGCCCAGGAGAACACTGAA. This gives the protein CAAQENTE. The CDR3 in its entirety is CAAQENTEAFF.

In this sample, this clone turned up a few times. The read ends 3 residues before the CDR3 terminus; that terminus is restored from the germline J gene. V usage is TRBV7-9 and J usage is TRBJ1-2, with TRBD1 as a possible D gene (6 bases). Germline CDR1 SEHNR, CDR2 FQNEAQ (reference sequence). The CDR3 length is 11 residues. Incomplete CDR3 DNA: TGTGCCAGCAGCAAGGGGGAAGGC. The encoded protein is CASSKGEG. The whole CDR3 sequence reads CASSKGEGYTF. Full variable domain (remainder filled in from reference TRBV7-9 and TRBJ1-2): DTGVSQNPRHKITKRGQNVTFRCDPISEHNRLYWYRQTLGQGPEFLTYFQNEAQLEKSRLLSDRFSAERPKGSFSTLEIQRTEQGDSAMYLCASSKGEGYTFGSGTRLTVV.

In its sample, this clone was seen a few times. The read comes to an end 3 residues before the CDR3 does, leaving the germline J gene to fill in the end. V usage is TRBV5-6 and J usage is TRBJ2-7; D gene unclear. Germline lookup yields CDR1 SGHDT and CDR2 YYEEEE. V lost 0 bases, J lost 4 bases, and 5 bases lay in between. The CDR3 totals 12 residues. CDR3 DNA (partial): TGTGCCAGCAGCTTGGGAACTTACGAG. It specifies CASSLGTYE. The CDR3 reads in full as CASSLGTYEQYF.